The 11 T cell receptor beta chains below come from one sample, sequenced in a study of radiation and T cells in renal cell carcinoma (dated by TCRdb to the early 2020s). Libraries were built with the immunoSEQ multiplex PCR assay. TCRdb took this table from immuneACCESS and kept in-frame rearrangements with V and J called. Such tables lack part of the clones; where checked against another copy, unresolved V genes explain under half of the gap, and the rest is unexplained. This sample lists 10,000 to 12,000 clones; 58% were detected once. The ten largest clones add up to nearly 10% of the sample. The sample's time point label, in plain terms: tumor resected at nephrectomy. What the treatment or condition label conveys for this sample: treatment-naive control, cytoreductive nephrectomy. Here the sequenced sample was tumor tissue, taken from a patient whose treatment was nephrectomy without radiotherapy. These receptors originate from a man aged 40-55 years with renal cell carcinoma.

The CDR3 region is CASSSEGAGETQYF. CDR3 DNA: TGTGCCAGCAGCTCAGAGGGGGCTGGAGAGACCCAGTACTTC. The chain has TRBV7-2 and TRBJ2-5, with 7 bases fitting TRBD1. The CDR3 loop spans 14 amino acids. V dropped 4 bases and J dropped 4; count of bases not matched to a gene: 6. CDR1 is SGHTA, CDR2 FQGNSA, per germline.

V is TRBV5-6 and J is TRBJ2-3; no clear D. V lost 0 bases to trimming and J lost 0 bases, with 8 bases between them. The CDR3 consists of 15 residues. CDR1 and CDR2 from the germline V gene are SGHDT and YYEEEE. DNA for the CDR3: TGTGCCAGCAGCTTGGCCCGGATTAGCACAGATACGCAGTATTTT. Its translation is CASSLARISTDTQYF.

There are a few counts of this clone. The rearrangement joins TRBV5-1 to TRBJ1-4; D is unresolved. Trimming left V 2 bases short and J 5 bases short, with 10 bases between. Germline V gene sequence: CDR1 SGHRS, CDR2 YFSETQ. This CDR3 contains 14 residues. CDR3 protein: CASSLWQDNEKLFF. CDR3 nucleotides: TGCGCCAGCAGCTTATGGCAAGACAATGAAAAACTGTTTTTT.

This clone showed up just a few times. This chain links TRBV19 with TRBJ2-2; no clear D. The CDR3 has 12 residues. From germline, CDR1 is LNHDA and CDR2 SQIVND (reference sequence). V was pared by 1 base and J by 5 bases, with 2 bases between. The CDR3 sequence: CASSIVTGELFF. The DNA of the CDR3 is TGTGCCAGTAGTATAGTGACCGGGGAGCTGTTTTTT.

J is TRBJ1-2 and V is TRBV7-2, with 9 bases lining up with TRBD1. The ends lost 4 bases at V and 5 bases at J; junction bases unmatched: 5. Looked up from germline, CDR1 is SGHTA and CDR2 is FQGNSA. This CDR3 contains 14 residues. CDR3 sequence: CASSSSTGGYGYTF. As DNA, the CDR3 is TGTGCCAGCAGCTCATCGACAGGGGGATATGGCTACACCTTC. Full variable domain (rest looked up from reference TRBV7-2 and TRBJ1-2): GAGVSQSPSNKVTEKGKDVELRCDPISGHTALYWYRQSLGQGLEFLIYFQGNSAPDKSGLPSDRFSAERTGGSVSTLTIQRTQQEDSAVYLCASSSSTGGYGYTFGSGTRLTVV.

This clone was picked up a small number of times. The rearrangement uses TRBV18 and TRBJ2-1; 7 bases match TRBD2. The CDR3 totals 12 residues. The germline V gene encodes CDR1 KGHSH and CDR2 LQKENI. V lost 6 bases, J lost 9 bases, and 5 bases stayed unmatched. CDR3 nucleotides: TGTGCCAGCTCCCCGGGGGGAGGTGAGCAGTTCTTC. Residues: CASSPGGGEQFF.

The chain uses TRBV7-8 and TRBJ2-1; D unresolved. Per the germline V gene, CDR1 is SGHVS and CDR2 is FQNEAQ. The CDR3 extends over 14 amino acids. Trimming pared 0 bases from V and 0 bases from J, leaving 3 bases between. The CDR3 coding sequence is TGTGCCAGCAGCTTAGCTGGCTCCTACAATGAGCAGTTCTTC. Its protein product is CASSLAGSYNEQFF.

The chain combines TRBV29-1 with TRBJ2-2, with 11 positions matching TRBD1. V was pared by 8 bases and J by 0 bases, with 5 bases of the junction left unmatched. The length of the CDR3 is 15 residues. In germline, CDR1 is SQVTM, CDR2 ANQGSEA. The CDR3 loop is CSIGQGAANTGELFF. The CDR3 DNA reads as TGCAGCATCGGACAGGGGGCAGCGAACACCGGGGAGCTGTTTTTT.

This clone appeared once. The CDR3 loop reads CASSIIGTGVYEQYF. The CDR3 DNA is TGTGCCAGTAGTATTATCGGGACAGGGGTCTACGAGCAGTACTTC. This rearrangement joins TRBV19 to TRBJ2-7; 10 nucleotides agree with TRBD1. V dropped 3 bases and J dropped 3; count of bases not matched to a gene: 5. Germline CDR1 reads LNHDA; CDR2 reads SQIVND (reference sequence). The CDR3 contains 15 residues. Full variable domain (rest looked up from reference TRBV19 and TRBJ2-7): DGGITQSPKYLFRKEGQNVTLSCEQNLNHDAMYWYRQDPGQGLRLIYYSQIVNDFQKGDIAEGYSVSREKKESFPLTVTSAQKNPTAFYLCASSIIGTGVYEQYFGPGTRLTVT.

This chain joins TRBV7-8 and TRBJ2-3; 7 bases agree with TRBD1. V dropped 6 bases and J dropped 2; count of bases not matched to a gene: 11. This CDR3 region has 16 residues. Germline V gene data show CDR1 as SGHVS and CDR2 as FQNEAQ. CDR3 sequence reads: CASSQGERASTDTQYF. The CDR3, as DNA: TGTGCCAGCAGTCAGGGGGAGAGGGCCTCCACAGATACGCAGTATTTT.

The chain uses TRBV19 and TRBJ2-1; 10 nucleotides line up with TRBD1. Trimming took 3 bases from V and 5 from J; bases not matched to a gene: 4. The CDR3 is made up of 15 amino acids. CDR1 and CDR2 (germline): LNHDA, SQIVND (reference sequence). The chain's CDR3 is CASSIFGTGDNEQFF. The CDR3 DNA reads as TGTGCCAGTAGTATTTTCGGGACAGGGGACAATGAGCAGTTCTTC.